This TCR beta chain was retrieved from a study of T-cell memory formation after mild COVID-19. Turning to the study itself: In these data, TCR clusters were largely donor specific. Study results and caveats: The main location of contracting CD4+ clones was CM and EM, and that of contracting CD8+ clones was EMRA. Whereas later expanders leaned CD4+, clones contracting day 15 to 85 showed a balanced CD4/CD8 makeup.

The CDR3 length is 14 residues. The germline gives CDR1 SEHNR, CDR2 FQNEAQ (reference sequence). V lost 5 bases, J lost 1 base, and 11 bases lay in between. MiXCR, applied by TCRdb to the 5' RACE reads, yields one record per CDR3 protein. This sample has 450,000 to 650,000 distinct CDR3 sequences, with about a fifth found just once. Comments on this clonotype: Its specificity is unknown.

The chain uses TRBV7-9 and TRBJ1-1; D is unresolved. The receptor was derived from an adult woman who had mild COVID-19 (a few samples of this study predate the infection). Cell type and time point are not known. Sequenced sample: PBMCs or a T cell subset sorted from them (not recorded which). The CDR3 loop reads CASSDGWANTEAFF. The CDR3 DNA sequence: TGTGCCAGCAGCGATGGCTGGGCGAACACTGAAGCTTTCTTT.